This T cell receptor beta chain originates from a study of monozygotic twins with inflammatory bowel disease. The study's findings and limits: Using the inverse Simpson index, IBD patients had lower TCRbeta diversity than healthy co-twins. Clonotype sharing was lower in IBD patients than healthy twins, most markedly with disease activity.

Details on this clonotype: The antigen remains unidentified.

There were eight separate reactions per sample in which cDNA was made. Following a re-call of the 5' RACE reads, TCRdb has one entry per CDR3 protein and lacks DNA. The specimen's table records about 450,000 distinct CDR3 sequences. Germline V gives CDR1 MGHRA, CDR2 YSYEKL. The CDR3 covers 16 residues. Material for sequencing was blood. The chain joins TRBV4-1 to TRBJ2-1; the D gene TCRdb calls, TRBD1, cannot be checked with no DNA. This sequence was found in a human donor with ulcerative colitis or Crohn's disease, or a healthy co-twin of an affected twin (not recorded which). CDR3 in amino acids: CASSTNFVGLWDEQFF.